Listed here is a single T cell receptor beta chain. Its antigen is unknown. No much larger clonotype is one base removed from it; base qualities were not supplied. TCRbeta CDR3 regions were amplified from genomic DNA using the immunoSEQ Assay, a bias-controlled multiplex PCR. Processing in the source paper ran as follows. The number of nucleated cells in each sample was estimated by amplification of reference gene primers within the assay. To quantify the absolute abundance of each unique TCRbeta CDR3 rearrangement, sequence reads were collapsed and filtered. For each sample, productive Simpson clonality was calculated as the square root of Simpson's diversity index over productive rearrangements. In TCRdb, the immuneACCESS table is reduced to in-frame sequences with V and J assigned. These tables do not hold every clone; where another copy was compared, an unresolved V gene accounts for under half, and the others remain unexplained. D and trimming were read from the DNA, whereas the V and J calls and clone size are those reported in that table. In this sample the table shows about 260,000 clones, around 89% of which occur a single time. Jointly, the top ten make up around 1.3% of the sample.

The data are from a study of blood T cell repertoires in COVID-19 (dated by TCRdb to 2020 to 2021). A note on the overall study: Samples covering the acute and convalescent phases of COVID-19 were provided by collaborators in the United States, Italy and Spain. Subjects who had been exposed to COVID-19, were actively infected with it, or had recovered from it provided the deeply sampled blood TCRbeta repertoires that made up the dataset. Sample metadata almost always included a de-identified subject ID, COVID-19 status, age in years and sex. Samples were obtained from the ongoing ImmuneRACE study (first 160 participants) and from some 1,200 subjects provided by 6 global collaborators. HLA class I and class II types, where available, came from metadata supplied by the sample provider rather than from assay-based typing. The prospective study material was composed of cDNA or gDNA derived from T cells, B-cell-depleted T cells, or PBMCs. The repertoires were made available in a free public database intended to serve as a resource for research on the immune response to SARS-CoV-2. What the work shows at the level of the full study, not this receptor alone: The quantity of clinical and demographic metadata differed by source and by participant and was supplied without curation.

The CDR3, cysteine through phenylalanine, is 15 amino acids long. Only CDR3 DNA remains: 45 bases, in frame from the first base. The junction shows trimming of 4 bases on V and 3 bases on J, and the gene matches do not reach 4 bases of it. CDR1 and CDR2 are read off the germline V gene as SGDLS and YYNGEE. Participants in the prospective study were enrolled through a virtual design, were aged roughly 18 to 90 years, and lived in 24 United States geographic areas. In the prospective study, cohorts were assigned on the basis of participant-reported clinical history obtained from a screening survey and a study questionnaire. Each participant in the prospective study had whole blood, serum and a nasopharyngeal or oropharyngeal swab collected by mobile phlebotomists. Additional blood draws and questionnaires over an approximately 2-month period could optionally be provided by prospective study participants. Before DNA extraction, blood samples from the prospective study were shipped at room temperature or frozen.

Sequenced input: PBMCs or T cells enriched from blood (not recorded which). This receptor was identified in a woman aged 35 to 49 with acute COVID-19. In this chain, TRBV9 is recombined with TRBJ2-3; 11 central bases correspond to TRBD2. The DNA sequence follows: TGTGCCAGCAGCCCGGGACTAGCGGAAACAGATACGCAGTATTTT. Translated, it gives CASSPGLAETDTQYF.